This passage covers 17 T cell receptor beta chains from one sample sequenced in a study of cytomegalovirus exposure and HLA in healthy donors. Both 60 Vbeta primers and 13 Jbeta primers went into the PCR. The method was immunoSEQ multiplex PCR; TCRdb's version includes in-frame clones alone and lacks a portion of them. This listing includes some 140,000 clones. The sample taken for sequencing was PBMCs. These receptors originate from a woman aged 40 to 50 in good health and CMV-seronegative.

V and J are TRBV4-2 and TRBJ2-3; D unresolved. The CDR3 covers 15 residues. Trimming shortened V by 4 bases and J by 0 bases, and 11 bases separated the two germline ends. Germline loops: CDR1 LGHNA, CDR2 YNFKEQ. This chain's CDR3 is CASSLELSSTDTQYF. The CDR3, as DNA: TGTGCCAGCAGCCTCGAACTATCTAGCACAGATACGCAGTATTTT.

The chain uses TRBV5-5 and TRBJ1-5, with 7 bases identical to TRBD1. This CDR3 region has 14 residues. Germline V lookup: CDR1 SGHKS, CDR2 YYEKEE (reference sequence). After removal of 6 bases from V and 3 bases from J, the junction contained 6 bases not matched to a gene. CDR3 amino acids: CASNLQGNNQPQHF. CDR3 sequence (DNA): TGTGCCAGCAACTTACAGGGGAACAATCAGCCCCAGCATTTT.

The chain links TRBV10-2 to TRBJ2-1; 14 positions match TRBD2. Germline assignment: CDR1 WSHSY and CDR2 SAAADI. This CDR3 is 14 amino acids long. J gave up 5 bases and V 11 bases, and 5 bases lay outside the gene matches. The CDR3 protein is CACRLAGGNNEQFF. The CDR3 DNA reads as TGCGCCTGCCGACTAGCGGGGGGGAACAATGAGCAGTTCTTC.

Worth noting for this clone: Germline and junction disagree at one end, which may indicate a read error. The rearrangement joins TRBV5-1 to TRBJ2-3; D perhaps matches TRBD2 (5 bases). This CDR3 is 15 amino acids long. Germline V gene sequence: CDR1 SGHRS, CDR2 YFSETQ. This CDR3 reads CAGSPRQDWTDTQYF. The DNA for the CDR3 is TGCGCCGGCAGCCCGCGCCAGGACTGGACAGATACGCAGTATTTT.

Remarks on this clone: This sample includes further DNA sequences coding for the same CDR3. The rearrangement uses TRBV5-1 and TRBJ2-2; TRBD2 aligns across 13 bases. This CDR3 comprises 17 residues. CDR1 and CDR2 (germline): SGHRS, YFSETQ. The ends lost 4 bases at V and 5 bases at J; junction bases unmatched: 8. The CDR3 reads CASSPGLAGLLTGELFF. CDR3 bases: TGCGCCAGCAGCCCGGGACTAGCGGGGCTCCTTACCGGGGAGCTGTTTTTT.

V gene TRBV7-3 combines with J gene TRBJ2-3; maybe TRBD1 (6 bases). Germline CDR1 SGHTA, CDR2 FQGTGA. Trimming pared 5 bases from V and 4 bases from J, leaving 19 bases between. The CDR3 totals 16 residues. CDR3 loop: CASSANTGFRADTQYF. As DNA, the CDR3 is TGTGCCAGCAGCGCGAATACAGGGTTCCGGGCAGATACGCAGTATTTT.

The chain uses TRBV7-2 and TRBJ1-6; D is possibly TRBD1 (6 bases). Trimming left V 2 bases short and J 1 base short, with 15 bases between. The CDR3 runs 18 residues. CDR1 SGHTA and CDR2 FQGNSA come from the germline V gene. CDR3 protein: CASSLFTGLGSYNSPLHF. The CDR3, as DNA: TGTGCCAGCAGCTTATTTACAGGGCTGGGGTCCTATAATTCACCCCTCCACTTT. The full variable domain, rest sourced from reference TRBV7-2 and TRBJ1-6, is GAGVSQSPSNKVTEKGKDVELRCDPISGHTALYWYRQSLGQGLEFLIYFQGNSAPDKSGLPSDRFSAERTGGSVSTLTIQRTQQEDSAVYLCASSLFTGLGSYNSPLHFGNGTRLTVT.

This rearrangement joins TRBV9 to TRBJ1-6, with D hard to call. Per germline, CDR1 SGDLS and CDR2 YYNGEE. V lost 3 bases to trimming and J lost 10 bases, with 17 bases between them. This CDR3 is 15 amino acids long. CDR3 residues: CASSDGVLRGSPLHF. For the CDR3, the DNA is TGTGCCAGCAGCGACGGGGTACTACGCGGCTCACCCCTCCACTTT.

The chain employs TRBV4-3 and TRBJ1-2, with TRBD1 as a possible D gene (5 bases). This CDR3 is 13 amino acids long. V shed 0 bases and J shed 5 bases, with 7 bases lying between them. Per the germline V gene, CDR1 is LGHNA and CDR2 is YSLEER. The CDR3 DNA follows: TGCGCCAGCAGCCAAGACGGGACTTATGGCTACACCTTC. Translation: CASSQDGTYGYTF.

The gene calls are TRBV2 and TRBJ2-5; TRBD2 matches 7 bases. With V trimmed by 4 bases and J by 5 bases, 4 bases remained unmatched. The CDR3 sequence is 13 residues long. Germline V gene data show CDR1 as SNHLY and CDR2 as FYNNEI. The CDR3: CASSGEGRETQYF. The CDR3 DNA follows: TGTGCCAGCAGTGGGGAGGGACGGGAGACCCAGTACTTC.

V usage is TRBV28 and J usage is TRBJ1-1; 9 nucleotides match TRBD1. Germline CDR1 reads MDHEN; CDR2 reads SYDVKM. V lost 5 bases and J lost 11; bases outside the gene matches: 9. This CDR3 has 13 residues. The CDR3 DNA is TGTGCCAGCAGTCTCCCGGACAGGGGAGCGGCTTTCTTT. As protein: CASSLPDRGAAFF.

The V call is TRBV25-1, the J call TRBJ2-3; 12 nucleotides align to TRBD2. This CDR3 comprises 17 residues. V trimming: 2 bases; J trimming: 4 bases; junction bases outside the gene matches: 7. Per the germline V gene, CDR1 is MGHDK and CDR2 is SYGVNS. The CDR3 sequence is CASSEGPTSGGPDTQYF. CDR3 DNA: TGTGCCAGCAGTGAAGGACCCACTAGCGGGGGGCCAGATACGCAGTATTTT.

V gene TRBV6-5 combines with J gene TRBJ1-6, with D possibly matching TRBD1 (5 bases). V lost 7 bases and J lost 5, with 12 bases in between. The CDR3 is 14 amino acids. Looked up from germline, CDR1 is MNHEY and CDR2 is SVGAGI. As DNA, the CDR3 is TGTGCCAGCATGGGGGGACTCAATAATTCACCCCTCCACTTT. The encoded protein is CASMGGLNNSPLHF.

The V gene is TRBV5-8, the J gene TRBJ2-3; 11 bases match TRBD2. Germline-derived CDR1 and CDR2 are SGHTS and YDEGEE. Trimming took 2 bases from V and 2 from J; bases not matched to a gene: 7. This CDR3 comprises 17 residues. CDR3 nucleotide sequence: TGTGCCAGCAGCTTTTTAGCGGGGGGGCGATCCACAGATACGCAGTATTTT. Encoded protein: CASSFLAGGRSTDTQYF.

The rearrangement links TRBV27 to TRBJ2-5, with 14 bases matching TRBD2. This CDR3 is built from 17 residues. Germline V gene sequence: CDR1 MNHEY, CDR2 SMNVEV (reference sequence). The junction had 4 bases not matched to a gene; V was cut back by 2 bases and J by 2 bases. CDR3 amino acids: CASSLRTSGGLQETQYF. CDR3 DNA: TGTGCCAGCAGTTTAAGGACTAGCGGGGGGTTACAAGAGACCCAGTACTTC.

V and J are TRBV6-1 and TRBJ2-7, with 11 bases aligning to TRBD2. V shed 5 bases and J 4 bases; nucleotides not matched to a gene: 4. The length of the CDR3 is 14 residues. The germline gives CDR1 MNHNS, CDR2 SASEGT. Here the CDR3 DNA reads TGTGCCAGCAGTATAGCGGGGGGGCATTACGAGCAGTACGTC. It translates to CASSIAGGHYEQYV.

The chain joins TRBV4-1 to TRBJ1-5; no firm D call. Trimming took 0 bases from V and 4 from J, leaving 19 bases between them. Germline CDR1 and CDR2: MGHRA and YSYEKL. The CDR3 sequence is 18 residues long. The CDR3 loop is CASSQDEVRGTLNQPQHF. The DNA of the CDR3 is TGCGCCAGCAGCCAAGATGAAGTAAGAGGAACTCTGAATCAGCCCCAGCATTTT.